Each of the 28 T cell receptor beta chains below was sequenced from the same sample in a study of OX40 agonist ivuxolimab in advanced cancers. The library was made by the immunoSEQ multiplex PCR assay. As stored in TCRdb, this immuneACCESS dataset retains in-frame rearrangements with V and J assigned. A fraction of the clones does not appear; measured against another copy, unresolved V genes explain less than half of the discrepancy, and the remainder lacks a known reason. The sample records about 120,000 clones, about nine tenths of which are singletons. In total, the top ten clones hold about 0.28% of the sample. The specimen was CD4+ or CD8+ T cells sorted from blood, collected in a trial of the OX40 agonist ivuxolimab. These receptors all stem from an adult with an advanced solid tumor such as melanoma, head and neck, liver or kidney cancer.

This chain uses TRBV28 with TRBJ1-2, with D possibly TRBD1 on 5 matching bases. V lost 6 bases to trimming and J lost 8 bases, with 19 bases between them. Germline V gene sequence: CDR1 MDHEN, CDR2 SYDVKM. CDR3 size: 14 residues. The CDR3 bases are TGTGCCAGCAGCGGCGGGGCGGGGGGAGAGGGCTACACCTTC. It is translated as CASSGGAGGEGYTF.

V and J are TRBV5-1 and TRBJ1-6; a weak D match, TRBD1 (6 bases). Germline V gene lookup returns CDR1 SGHRS and CDR2 YFSETQ. Between the trimmed V and J ends, which lost 2 bases and 5 bases, there was a span of 14 bases. The CDR3 has 16 residues. The CDR3 DNA follows: TGCGCCAGCAGCTTTTCAGGACAGAAAAATAATTCACCCCTCCACTTT. Protein product: CASSFSGQKNNSPLHF.

This chain uses TRBV30 with TRBJ1-2, with D perhaps TRBD1 (5 bases). The germline V and J ends were trimmed by 0 bases and 7 bases, with 15 bases remaining between them. This CDR3 region has 14 residues. Looked up from germline, CDR1 is GTSNPN and CDR2 is SVGIG (reference sequence). The CDR3 loop reads CAWSVRFGGTGYTF. CDR3 DNA sequence: TGTGCCTGGAGTGTACGATTTGGAGGGACTGGCTACACCTTC.

V usage is TRBV29-1 and J usage is TRBJ2-7; D may be TRBD1 or TRBD2 (5 bases each). The V gene's germline CDR1 is SQVTM and CDR2 ANQGSEA. The CDR3 totals 13 residues. V lost 6 bases and J 5 bases, leaving 17 bases between the germline ends. Here the CDR3 reads CSVKGLAAHEQYF. The CDR3 DNA reads TGCAGCGTCAAGGGGCTAGCAGCCCACGAGCAGTACTTC.

The V gene is TRBV6-5, the J gene TRBJ2-3, with D hard to call. The V end lost 0 bases, the J end lost 4 bases, and 8 bases lay between the germline ends. CDR3 length: 14 residues. The germline gives CDR1 MNHEY, CDR2 SVGAGI. The CDR3: CASSYSVRPDTQYF. In nucleotides, the CDR3 is TGTGCCAGCAGTTACTCAGTCAGGCCAGATACGCAGTATTTT.

The chain combines TRBV9 with TRBJ2-2; D is uncertain. The CDR3 runs 15 residues. Trimming removed 0 bases from V and 1 base from J, with 7 bases in between. Germline CDR1 reads SGDLS; CDR2 reads YYNGEE. The CDR3 region is CASSVGPVNTGELFF. DNA for the CDR3: TGTGCCAGCAGCGTAGGACCCGTGAACACCGGGGAGCTGTTTTTT.

The rearrangement uses TRBV18 and TRBJ1-2; D possibly corresponds to TRBD1 (6 bases). Trimming took off 5 bases at V and 2 bases at J, with 12 bases between the two ends. Germline V gene sequence: CDR1 KGHSH, CDR2 LQKENI. CDR3 length: 14 residues. The CDR3, as DNA: TGTGCCAGCTCAGCCGAACAGGGAAACTATGGCTACACCTTC. Amino acids: CASSAEQGNYGYTF.

The chain carries TRBV4-3 and TRBJ1-2, with D hard to call. Germline CDR1 and CDR2: LGHNA and YSLEER. CDR3 length: 16 residues. V lost 0 bases and J 4 bases, leaving 15 bases between the germline ends. In DNA, the CDR3 is TGCGCCAGCAGCCAAGAATCCAGGTCCGCTACCTATGGCTACACCTTC. Its protein product is CASSQESRSATYGYTF.

The chain couples TRBV28 to TRBJ2-2, with D tentatively TRBD2 (6 bases). Germline CDR1 MDHEN, CDR2 SYDVKM. The CDR3 has 16 amino acids. The germline V and J ends were trimmed by 6 bases and 0 bases, with 14 bases remaining between them. CDR3 in amino acids: CASSSGTRTNTGELFF. The CDR3 DNA reads as TGTGCCAGCAGCTCTGGGACTCGCACGAACACCGGGGAGCTGTTTTTT.

By share, this clone ranks as medium-sized. The chain is built from TRBV5-1 and TRBJ2-2; D is ambiguous. CDR3 length: 17 amino acids. V was trimmed by 0 bases and J by 5 bases, leaving 17 bases between them. The V gene's germline CDR1 is SGHRS and CDR2 YFSETQ. This CDR3 is CASSLARPGRTTGELFF. CDR3 DNA sequence: TGCGCCAGCAGCTTGGCGAGACCCGGACGGACGACCGGGGAGCTGTTTTTT.

The V and J genes are TRBV10-3 and TRBJ2-1; maybe TRBD1 (6 bases). Trimming took 0 bases from V and 6 from J, leaving 6 bases between them. This CDR3 comprises 13 residues. Germline V gene lookup returns CDR1 ENHRY and CDR2 SYGVKD. DNA of the CDR3: TGTGCCATCAGTGAGTCAGGGGGCAATGAGCAGTTCTTC. It translates to CAISESGGNEQFF.

The chain is built from TRBV30 and TRBJ2-1; the match to TRBD2 covers 8 bases. The ends lost 3 bases at V and 5 bases at J; junction bases unmatched: 9. The CDR3 consists of 15 residues. Looked up from germline, CDR1 is GTSNPN and CDR2 is SVGIG (reference sequence). The CDR3 protein is CAWSYTSGGHNEQFF. CDR3 DNA sequence: TGTGCCTGGAGCTATACTAGCGGCGGACACAATGAGCAGTTCTTC.

The chain has TRBV19 and TRBJ2-7; 7 positions match TRBD2. Per germline, CDR1 LNHDA and CDR2 SQIVND (reference sequence). The CDR3 contains 13 residues. J gave up 3 bases and V 4 bases, and 3 bases lay outside the gene matches. The CDR3: CASSRPGGYEQYF. CDR3 nucleotide sequence: TGTGCCAGTAGTAGACCGGGAGGCTACGAGCAGTACTTC. Full variable domain (outside the CDR3, taken from reference TRBV19 and TRBJ2-7): DGGITQSPKYLFRKEGQNVTLSCEQNLNHDAMYWYRQDPGQGLRLIYYSQIVNDFQKGDIAEGYSVSREKKESFPLTVTSAQKNPTAFYLCASSRPGGYEQYFGPGTRLTVT.

This chain links TRBV7-9 with TRBJ2-2; either TRBD1 or TRBD2 may supply D (5 bases each). The CDR3 runs 16 residues. In germline, CDR1 is SEHNR, CDR2 FQNEAQ (reference sequence). Trimming cost V 2 bases and J 1 base, with 11 bases left between them. The CDR3 coding sequence is TGTGCCAGCAGCTTACTGTCGGGGCTGAACACCGGGGAGCTGTTTTTT. Protein: CASSLLSGLNTGELFF. The full variable domain, rest sourced from reference TRBV7-9 and TRBJ2-2, is DTGVSQNPRHKITKRGQNVTFRCDPISEHNRLYWYRQTLGQGPEFLTYFQNEAQLEKSRLLSDRFSAERPKGSFSTLEIQRTEQGDSAMYLCASSLLSGLNTGELFFGEGSRLTVL.

V usage is TRBV18 and J usage is TRBJ1-2, with 7 bases fitting TRBD1. J was trimmed by 0 bases and V by 3 bases; bases with no gene match: 4. Per the germline V gene, CDR1 is KGHSH and CDR2 is LQKENI. There are 15 residues in the CDR3. CDR3 bases: TGTGCCAGCTCACCCACTGGACAGGCTAACTATGGCTACACCTTC. Its protein is CASSPTGQANYGYTF.

The J gene is TRBJ1-4, the V gene TRBV5-1, with D perhaps matching TRBD1 (6 bases). CDR1 and CDR2 from the germline V gene are SGHRS and YFSETQ. V was trimmed by 1 base and J by 7 bases, leaving 11 bases between them. The CDR3 is made up of 14 amino acids. DNA for the CDR3: TGCGCCAGCAGCTTGTGGGGGGCTAGTGAAAAACTGTTTTTT. Translating it yields CASSLWGASEKLFF.

The rearrangement uses TRBV5-1 and TRBJ2-2, with 7 nucleotides matching TRBD1. The CDR3 is made up of 15 amino acids. The germline gives CDR1 SGHRS, CDR2 YFSETQ. Germline trimming cut 1 base from V and 1 base from J; bases unmatched to any gene: 1. In DNA, the CDR3 is TGCGCCAGCAGCTTGTCAGGGGGGAACACCGGGGAGCTGTTTTTT. Protein: CASSLSGGNTGELFF.

The gene calls are TRBV19 and TRBJ1-5; weak D call: TRBD1 (6 bases). The CDR3 totals 15 residues. The V gene's germline CDR1 is LNHDA and CDR2 SQIVND (reference sequence). The germline V and J ends were trimmed by 5 bases and 4 bases, with 15 bases remaining between them. CDR3 in amino acids: CASSPLGGANQPQHF. The DNA of the CDR3 is TGTGCCAGTAGTCCCTTAGGGGGGGCGAATCAGCCCCAGCATTTT.

The V call is TRBV19, the J call TRBJ1-1, with unresolved D. Trimming shortened V by 8 bases and J by 3 bases, and 7 bases separated the two germline ends. The germline CDR1 and CDR2 sequences are LNHDA and SQIVND (reference sequence). The CDR3 has 11 residues. Here the CDR3 reads CASVLDTEAFF. As DNA, the CDR3 is TGTGCCAGTGTGCTGGACACTGAAGCTTTCTTT.

In its sample, this clone was seen once. This chain uses TRBV6-5 with TRBJ2-2; 8 bases are a match to TRBD2. The CDR3 runs to 15 residues. With V trimmed by 5 bases and J by 1 base, 3 bases remained unmatched. Germline assignment: CDR1 MNHEY and CDR2 SVGAGI. Here the CDR3 reads CASSKSGGNTGELFF. The CDR3 bases are TGTGCCAGCAGTAAAAGCGGGGGGAACACCGGGGAGCTGTTTTTT.

The J gene is TRBJ1-4, the V gene TRBV19, with 10 bases matching TRBD1. The CDR3 has 15 residues. J gave up 6 bases and V 1 base, and 2 bases lay outside the gene matches. Germline CDR1 reads LNHDA; CDR2 reads SQIVND (reference sequence). The CDR3 loop is CASSIAGTGDEKLFF. In DNA, the CDR3 is TGTGCCAGTAGTATAGCCGGGACAGGGGATGAAAAACTGTTTTTT.

This chain links TRBV5-5 with TRBJ2-7; D possibly corresponds to TRBD2 (6 bases). Per germline, CDR1 SGHKS and CDR2 YYEKEE (reference sequence). V lost 2 bases and J 0 bases, leaving 15 bases between the germline ends. This CDR3 has 16 amino acids. The CDR3 spells CASSLPGTPLSYEQYF. The CDR3 DNA reads TGTGCCAGCAGCTTACCCGGGACTCCACTCTCCTACGAGCAGTACTTC.

This chain links TRBV28 with TRBJ2-3; tentatively, D is TRBD2 (6 bases). Germline-derived CDR1 and CDR2 are MDHEN and SYDVKM. This CDR3 is 16 amino acids long. The V end was cut by 6 bases, the J end by 2 bases, with 18 bases between. In nucleotides, the CDR3 is TGTGCCAGCAGCCCCCCAGGACGGAGGGACACAGATACGCAGTATTTT. As protein: CASSPPGRRDTDTQYF.

J is TRBJ2-5 and V is TRBV11-2; no reliable D call. Germline V gene sequence: CDR1 SGHAT, CDR2 FQNNGV. The V end lost 4 bases, the J end lost 5 bases, and 8 bases lay between the germline ends. The CDR3 has 12 amino acids. The CDR3 DNA is TGTGCCAGCAGCTCAGCAAGCGAGACCCAGTACTTC. It yields the protein CASSSASETQYF. Based on the CDR3 plus reference TRBV11-2 and TRBJ2-5, the full variable domain is EAGVAQSPRYKIIEKRQSVAFWCNPISGHATLYWYQQILGQGPKLLIQFQNNGVVDDSQLPKDRFSAERLKGVDSTLKIQPAKLEDSAVYLCASSSASETQYFGPGTRLLVL.

The chain is built from TRBV18 and TRBJ1-3; no reliable D call. V lost 0 bases and J lost 4, with 16 bases in between. Germline V gene data show CDR1 as KGHSH and CDR2 as LQKENI. CDR3 length: 17 amino acids. The CDR3 region is CASSPPSSGEIGNTIYF. In nucleotides, the CDR3 is TGTGCCAGCTCACCACCGTCCAGCGGAGAAATCGGAAACACCATATATTTT. The full variable domain, in which reference TRBV18 and TRBJ1-3 provide the parts outside the CDR3, is NAGVMQNPRHLVRRRGQEARLRCSPMKGHSHVYWYRQLPEEGLKFMVYLQKENIIDESGMPKERFSAEFPKEGPSILRIQQVVRGDSAAYFCASSPPSSGEIGNTIYFGEGSWLTVV.

The chain's CDR3 is CASRRHANTGELFF. DNA for the CDR3: TGTGCCAGCAGGAGACACGCGAACACCGGGGAGCTGTTTTTT. The chain is built from TRBV6-6 and TRBJ2-2, with D unresolved. Germline V lookup: CDR1 MNHNY, CDR2 SVGAGI (reference sequence). This CDR3 contains 14 residues. Trimming took 6 bases from V and 0 from J, leaving 8 bases between them.

The genes are TRBV6-6 and TRBJ2-2; D gene unclear. CDR1 and CDR2 (germline): MNHNY, SVGAGI (reference sequence). The CDR3 totals 12 residues. Between the trimmed V and J ends, which lost 1 base and 9 bases, there was a span of 6 bases. The CDR3 coding sequence is TGTGCCAGCAGTTACTACGACCGGGAGCTGTTTTTT. Translation gives CASSYYDRELFF.

V usage is TRBV9 and J usage is TRBJ2-2; tentative D call: TRBD2 (5 bases). The CDR3 has 14 amino acids. Germline CDR1 is SGDLS and CDR2 is YYNGEE. V was shortened by 3 bases and J by 6 bases, with 12 bases between the two germline ends. DNA of the CDR3: TGTGCCAGCAGCGATCAGAGCGGTGCCGGGGAGCTGTTTTTT. It yields the protein CASSDQSGAGELFF.